The source of this T cell receptor beta chain is a study of cytomegalovirus exposure and HLA in healthy donors. Study in general: Caucasian-associated ancestry cluster membership applied to about four fifths of several hundred genotyped donors.

The PCR was carried out with 60 Vbeta primers and 13 Jbeta primers. The repertoire was sequenced with immunoSEQ multiplex PCR; TCRdb's copy has only in-frame clones and lacks some. The table includes around 180,000 clones, 71% detected once. General study points: CMV serostatus was the only recorded immune exposure for donors. Rare TCR sequences predominated, though certain public TCRs were found in many donors.

This CDR3 region has 15 residues. Trimming removed 1 base at V and 1 base at J, with 12 bases between. Looked up from germline, CDR1 is SGHTS and CDR2 is YDEGEE. This clone showed up just once. Its antigen is currently unknown. Each of the donors was a healthy bone marrow donor. Sequenced material: PBMCs. The rearrangement uses TRBV5-8 and TRBJ2-7; D gene unclear. The sequence derives from a girl aged 5-17 years in good health and CMV-seronegative. CDR3 amino acids: CASSLSWPSSYEQYF. The CDR3 bases are TGTGCCAGCAGCTTGTCGTGGCCGTCTTCCTACGAGCAGTACTTC.